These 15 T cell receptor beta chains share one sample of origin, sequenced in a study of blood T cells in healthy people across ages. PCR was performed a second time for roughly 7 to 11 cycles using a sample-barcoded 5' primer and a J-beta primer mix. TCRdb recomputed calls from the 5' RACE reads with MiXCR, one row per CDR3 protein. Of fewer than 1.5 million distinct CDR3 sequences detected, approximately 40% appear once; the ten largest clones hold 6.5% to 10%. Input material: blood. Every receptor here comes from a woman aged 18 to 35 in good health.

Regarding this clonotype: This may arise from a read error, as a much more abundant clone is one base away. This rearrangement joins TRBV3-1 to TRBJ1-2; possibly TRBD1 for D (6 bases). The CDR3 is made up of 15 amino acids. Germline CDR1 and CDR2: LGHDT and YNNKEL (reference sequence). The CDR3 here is CASSPSRQASYGCTF. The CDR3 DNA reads TGTGCCAGCAGCCCCTCAAGACAGGCTTCGTATGGCTGCACCTTC.

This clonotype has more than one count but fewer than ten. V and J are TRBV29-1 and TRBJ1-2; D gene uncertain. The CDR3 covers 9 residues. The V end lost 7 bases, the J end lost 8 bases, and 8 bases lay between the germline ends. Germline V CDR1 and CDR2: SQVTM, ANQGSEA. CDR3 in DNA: TGCAGCGCCCTCGTGGGCTACACCTTC. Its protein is CSALVGYTF. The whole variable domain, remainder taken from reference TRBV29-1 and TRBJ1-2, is SAVISQKPSRDICQRGTSLTIQCQVDSQVTMMFWYRQQPGQSLTLIATANQGSEATYESGFVIDKFPISRPNLTFSTLTVSNMSPEDSSIYLCSALVGYTFGSGTRLTVV.

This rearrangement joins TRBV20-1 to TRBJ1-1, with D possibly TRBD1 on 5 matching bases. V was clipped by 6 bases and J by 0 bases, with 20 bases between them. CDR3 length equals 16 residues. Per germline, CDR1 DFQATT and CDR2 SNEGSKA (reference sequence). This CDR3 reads CSANGGDVTMNTEAFF. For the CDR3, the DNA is TGCAGTGCAAACGGGGGGGACGTAACTATGAACACTGAAGCTTTCTTT.

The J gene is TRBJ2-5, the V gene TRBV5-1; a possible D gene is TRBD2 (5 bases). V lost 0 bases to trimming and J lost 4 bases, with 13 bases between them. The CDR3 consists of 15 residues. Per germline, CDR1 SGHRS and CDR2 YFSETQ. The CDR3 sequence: CASSLGTRNGETQYF. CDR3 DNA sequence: TGCGCCAGCAGCTTGGGGACTCGGAACGGAGAGACCCAGTACTTC.

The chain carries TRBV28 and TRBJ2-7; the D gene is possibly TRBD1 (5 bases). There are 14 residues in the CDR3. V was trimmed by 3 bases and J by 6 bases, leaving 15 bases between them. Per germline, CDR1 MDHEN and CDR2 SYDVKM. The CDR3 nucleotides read TGTGCCAGCAGTTTTAATGGTCAGGGTGGCGAGCAGTACTTC. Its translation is CASSFNGQGGEQYF.

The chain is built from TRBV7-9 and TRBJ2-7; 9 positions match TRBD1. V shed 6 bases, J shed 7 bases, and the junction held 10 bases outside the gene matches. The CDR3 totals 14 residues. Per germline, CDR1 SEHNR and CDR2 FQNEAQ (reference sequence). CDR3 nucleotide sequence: TGTGCCAGCAGTACCGACAGGGGGGATGATGAGCAGTACTTC. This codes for CASSTDRGDDEQYF.

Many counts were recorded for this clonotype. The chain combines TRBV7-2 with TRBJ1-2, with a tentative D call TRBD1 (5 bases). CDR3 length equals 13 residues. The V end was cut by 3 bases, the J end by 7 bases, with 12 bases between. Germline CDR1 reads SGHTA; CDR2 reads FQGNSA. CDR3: CASSFVGESGYTF. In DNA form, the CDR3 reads TGTGCCAGCAGCTTTGTGGGGGAGAGTGGCTACACCTTC.

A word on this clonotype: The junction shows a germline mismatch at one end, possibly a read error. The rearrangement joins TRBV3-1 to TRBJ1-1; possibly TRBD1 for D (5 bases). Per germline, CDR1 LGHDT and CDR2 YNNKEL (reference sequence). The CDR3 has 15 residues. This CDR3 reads CVSSQDARGNTEAFF. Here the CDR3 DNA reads TGTGTCAGCAGCCAAGATGCGAGGGGGAACACTGAAGCTTTCTTT.

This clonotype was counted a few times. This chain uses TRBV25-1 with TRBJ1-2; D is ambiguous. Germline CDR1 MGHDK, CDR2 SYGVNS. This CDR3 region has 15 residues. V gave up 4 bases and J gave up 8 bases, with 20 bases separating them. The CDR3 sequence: CASSVHATNPDGYTF. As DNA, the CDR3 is TGTGCCAGCAGTGTACACGCGACTAACCCTGACGGCTACACCTTC.

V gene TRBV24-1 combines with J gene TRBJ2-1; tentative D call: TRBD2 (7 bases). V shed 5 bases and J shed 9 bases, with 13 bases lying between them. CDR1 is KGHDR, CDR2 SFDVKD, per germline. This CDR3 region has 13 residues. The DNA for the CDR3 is TGTGCCACCAGTGGGCGGGGGCGCGGTGAGCAGTTCTTC. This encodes CATSGRGRGEQFF.

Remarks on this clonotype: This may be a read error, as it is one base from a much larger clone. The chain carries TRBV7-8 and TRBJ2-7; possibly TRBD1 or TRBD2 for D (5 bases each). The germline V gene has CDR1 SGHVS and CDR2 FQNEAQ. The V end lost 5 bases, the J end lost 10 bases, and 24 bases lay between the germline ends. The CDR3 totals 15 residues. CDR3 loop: CASSPNVLGTEAQYF. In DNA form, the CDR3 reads TGTGCCAGCAGCCCCAACGTTCTAGGGACCGAGGCCCAGTACTTC.

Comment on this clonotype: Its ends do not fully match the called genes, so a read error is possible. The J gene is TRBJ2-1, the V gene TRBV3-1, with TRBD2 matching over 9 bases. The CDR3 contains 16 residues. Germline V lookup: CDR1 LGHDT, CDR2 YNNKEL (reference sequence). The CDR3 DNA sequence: TGTGACAGCAGCCAAGCGGGCGGGGGGGCCTACAATGAGCAGTTCTTC. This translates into CDSSQAGGGAYNEQFF.

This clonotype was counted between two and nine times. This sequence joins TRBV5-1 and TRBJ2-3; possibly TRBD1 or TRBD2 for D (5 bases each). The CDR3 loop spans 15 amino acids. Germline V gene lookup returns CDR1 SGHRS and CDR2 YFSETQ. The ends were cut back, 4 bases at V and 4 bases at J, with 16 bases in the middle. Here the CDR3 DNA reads TGCGCCAGCAGCCCCGTTGGGGGAGCGGCAGATACGCAGTATTTT. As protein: CASSPVGGAADTQYF.

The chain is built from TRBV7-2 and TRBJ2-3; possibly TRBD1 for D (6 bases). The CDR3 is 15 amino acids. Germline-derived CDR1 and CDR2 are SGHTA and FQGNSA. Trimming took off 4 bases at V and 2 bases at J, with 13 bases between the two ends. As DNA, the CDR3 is TGTGCCAGCAGCTCGAACGGACAGACCACAGATACGCAGTATTTT. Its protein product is CASSSNGQTTDTQYF. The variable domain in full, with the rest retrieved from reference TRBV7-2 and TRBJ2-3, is GAGVSQSPSNKVTEKGKDVELRCDPISGHTALYWYRQSLGQGLEFLIYFQGNSAPDKSGLPSDRFSAERTGGSVSTLTIQRTQQEDSAVYLCASSSNGQTTDTQYFGPGTRLTVL.

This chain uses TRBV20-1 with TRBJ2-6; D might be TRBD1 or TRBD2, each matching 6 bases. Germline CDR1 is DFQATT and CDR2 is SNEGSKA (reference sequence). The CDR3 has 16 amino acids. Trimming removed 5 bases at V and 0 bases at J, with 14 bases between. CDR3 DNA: TGCAGTGCTGGGAAGGGGGGCATCTCTGGGGCCAACGTCCTGACTTTC. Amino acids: CSAGKGGISGANVLTF.